This TCR beta chain was found in a study of blood T cell repertoires in COVID-19. For the study at large: COVID-19 samples, acute and convalescent, were from the United States, Italy and Spain.

Original data processing: Amplified reference gene primers provided the basis for estimating nucleated cell counts. Only in-frame clones appear in the TCRdb table, and some are missing; sequencing was by immunoSEQ multiplex PCR. For V, J and clone size, that table is used; D and trimming come from the DNA. The top ten clones hold more than 25% of a sample with under 55,000 clones, roughly 85% of them seen once. This CDR3 is built from 15 residues. Trimming removed 4 bases from V and 5 bases from J; junction bases left unmatched: 8. The germline V gene encodes CDR1 SGHNT and CDR2 YYREEE (reference sequence).

This chain uses TRBV5-4 with TRBJ2-5, with 10 bases that match TRBD1. The sample taken for sequencing was peripheral blood. The source of this sequence is a man in his sixties or seventies with acute or convalescent COVID-19. The CDR3: CASSTRQGAGETQYF. In DNA, the CDR3 is TGTGCCAGCAGCACAAGACAGGGGGCTGGGGAGACCCAGTACTTC. The whole variable domain, filled in from reference TRBV5-4 and TRBJ2-5, reads ETGVTQSPTHLIKTRGQQVTLRCSSQSGHNTVSWYQQALGQGPQFIFQYYREEENGRGNFPPRFSGLQFPNYSSELNVNALELDDSALYLCASSTRQGAGETQYFGPGTRLLVL.